One sample yielded the 32 T cell receptor beta chains listed below, sequenced in a study of T cells in localized non-small cell lung cancer. Sequencing used immunoSEQ multiplex PCR; TCRdb keeps in-frame clones, though not all of them. The repertoire has approximately 60,000 clones, roughly 90% of them found once; the top ten carry roughly 2%. Sequencing was performed on peripheral blood, taken before any cancer treatment. Receptor source: a woman aged 40-69 years with stage I lung adenocarcinoma.

V and J are TRBV2 and TRBJ2-3; the D gene could be TRBD1 or TRBD2 (5 bases each). The CDR3 contains 15 residues. V lost 1 base, J lost 6 bases, and 14 bases lay in between. Germline V CDR1 and CDR2: SNHLY, FYNNEI. CDR3 coding DNA: TGTGCCAGCAGTGAAGATCCCCGCGAGGGGGATACGCAGTATTTT. Residues: CASSEDPREGDTQYF.

The chain couples TRBV19 to TRBJ1-4, with D perhaps TRBD1 (5 bases). V lost 9 bases, J lost 2 bases, and 13 bases lay in between. From germline, CDR1 is LNHDA and CDR2 SQIVND (reference sequence). This CDR3 contains 14 residues. The CDR3 nucleotides are TGTGCCAGCAACCCAGGGTGGACTAATGAAAAACTGTTTTTT. Its translation is CASNPGWTNEKLFF.

The chain combines TRBV19 with TRBJ1-4; 9 nucleotides align to TRBD1. CDR1 and CDR2 (germline): LNHDA, SQIVND (reference sequence). Trimming took 5 bases from V and 0 from J; bases not matched to a gene: 7. The CDR3 loop spans 17 amino acids. In DNA, the CDR3 is TGTGCCAGTAGTTCCCGGACAGGGGCCGCAACTAATGAAAAACTGTTTTTT. Residues: CASSSRTGAATNEKLFF.

Comment on this clone: The same CDR3 arises from other DNA sequences in this sample as well. This chain joins TRBV11-2 and TRBJ1-1; D unresolved. The CDR3 length is 13 residues. Germline-derived CDR1 and CDR2 are SGHAT and FQNNGV. Deletions cut 1 base from V and 1 base from J, with 4 bases between. This CDR3 reads CASSLGGNTEAFF. In DNA, the CDR3 is TGTGCCAGCAGCTTAGGAGGGAACACTGAAGCTTTCTTT.

The gene calls are TRBV2 and TRBJ1-5; D call uncertain. Per the germline V gene, CDR1 is SNHLY and CDR2 is FYNNEI. V lost 4 bases and J 7 bases, leaving 11 bases between the germline ends. The CDR3 has 13 residues. CDR3 DNA sequence: TGTGCCAGCAGTGCGTGGACCCAACAGCCCCAGCATTTT. It is translated as CASSAWTQQPQHF.

The CDR3 region has the DNA TGTGCCGCGGGGGCGGGGGCGCAGGGTGAAGCTTTCTTT. Translation: CAAGAGAQGEAFF. The rearrangement joins TRBV5-6 to TRBJ1-1; possibly TRBD1 for D (6 bases). The CDR3 contains 13 residues. The V end lost 10 bases, the J end lost 7 bases, and 20 bases lay between the germline ends. Germline V CDR1 and CDR2: SGHDT, YYEEEE.

This clone was counted only a few times. The genes are TRBV5-1 and TRBJ1-3, with D possibly TRBD1 on 5 matching bases. CDR3 length equals 15 residues. Looked up from germline, CDR1 is SGHRS and CDR2 is YFSETQ. The V gene lost 4 bases and the J gene lost 0 bases, with 11 bases spanning the gap. CDR3 coding DNA: TGCGCCAGCAGCCTGGACACTATCTCTGGAAACACCATATATTTT. This translates into CASSLDTISGNTIYF.

For this clone: The junction does not match germline at one end; this may be a read error. This sample includes further DNA sequences coding for the same CDR3. This chain links TRBV7-2 with TRBJ2-5; D remains ambiguous. CDR3 length equals 14 residues. Germline CDR1 and CDR2: SGHTA and FQGNSA. Written as DNA, the CDR3 is TGTGCCAGCAGCTTAGTATGGGATCAAGAGACTCAGTACTTC. Translated, it gives CASSLVWDQETQYF. Filled out from reference TRBV7-2 and TRBJ2-5, the complete variable domain reads GAGVSQSPSNKVTEKGKDVELRCDPISGHTALYWYRQSLGQGLEFLIYFQGNSAPDKSGLPSDRFSAERTGGSVSTLTIQRTQQEDSAVYLCASSLVWDQETQYFGPGTRLLVL.

This clone was observed a handful of times. In the same sample, other DNA sequences code for this CDR3. The gene calls are TRBV5-1 and TRBJ2-3; 12 bases fit TRBD2. This CDR3 is built from 17 residues. The J segment lost 0 bases and the V segment lost 2 bases, leaving 4 bases of the junction unmatched. Germline-derived CDR1 and CDR2 are SGHRS and YFSETQ. CDR3 region: CASSLGLAGGSTDTQYF. CDR3 nucleotide sequence: TGCGCCAGCAGCTTAGGTCTAGCGGGGGGGAGCACAGATACGCAGTATTTT.

The CDR3 is CASSLGGTPTGQPQHF. In nucleotides, the CDR3 is TGTGCCAGCAGCTTGGGGGGGACACCAACGGGACAGCCCCAGCATTTT. V is TRBV5-4 and J is TRBJ1-5; possible D gene TRBD1, 6 bases. With 0 bases removed from V and 7 bases from J, the gap between germline ends came to 17 bases. The CDR3 extends over 16 amino acids. The germline CDR1 and CDR2 sequences are SGHNT and YYREEE (reference sequence).

The rearrangement links TRBV7-9 to TRBJ2-1; 8 bases match TRBD1. Per germline, CDR1 SEHNR and CDR2 FQNEAQ (reference sequence). The CDR3 sequence is 18 residues long. The V gene end was trimmed by 0 bases and the J gene end by 2 bases; junction bases not matched to a gene: 9. The CDR3 DNA reads TGTGCCAGCAGCTTAGCGATGGCAACAGGGGGTACCTACAATGAGCAGTTCTTC. This sequence encodes CASSLAMATGGTYNEQFF.

This clone was recorded only once. The rearrangement uses TRBV5-5 and TRBJ1-5; 7 positions agree with TRBD1. V lost 3 bases, J lost 5 bases, and 8 bases stayed unmatched. This CDR3 region has 15 residues. Germline CDR1 SGHKS, CDR2 YYEKEE (reference sequence). The CDR3 spells CASSSTGTRDQPQHF. The CDR3 bases are TGTGCCAGCAGCTCGACAGGGACAAGGGATCAGCCCCAGCATTTT.

The chain employs TRBV7-9 and TRBJ1-4; TRBD1 matches at 8 bases. V shed 6 bases, J shed 0 bases, and the junction held 3 bases outside the gene matches. This CDR3 spans 15 amino acids. The germline V gene encodes CDR1 SEHNR and CDR2 FQNEAQ (reference sequence). This CDR3 is CASRQGDATNEKLFF. In DNA form, the CDR3 reads TGTGCCAGCAGACAGGGGGATGCAACTAATGAAAAACTGTTTTTT.

The chain joins TRBV10-3 to TRBJ1-3, with D perhaps matching TRBD1 (5 bases). The germline V gene has CDR1 ENHRY and CDR2 SYGVKD. The V and J ends lost 7 bases and 4 bases respectively, with 14 bases between them. This CDR3 contains 14 residues. The DNA of the CDR3 is TGTGCCATCAAATGGGGGAGAGAAGGAAACACCATATATTTT. This gives the protein CAIKWGREGNTIYF.

The chain carries TRBV7-3 and TRBJ2-5; D is possibly TRBD2 (6 bases). From germline, CDR1 is SGHTA and CDR2 FQGTGA. The CDR3 runs 15 residues. Between the trimmed V and J ends, which lost 0 bases and 4 bases, there was a span of 12 bases. The CDR3 DNA reads as TGTGCCAGCAGCTTAACGTTTGGGGGGTTAGAGACCCAGTACTTC. It yields the protein CASSLTFGGLETQYF. Based on the CDR3 plus reference TRBV7-3 and TRBJ2-5, the full variable domain is GAGVSQTPSNKVTEKGKYVELRCDPISGHTALYWYRQSLGQGPEFLIYFQGTGAADDSGLPNDRFFAVRPEGSVSTLKIQRTERGDSAVYLCASSLTFGGLETQYFGPGTRLLVL.

This clone has only one observation. The V gene is TRBV10-3, the J gene TRBJ1-1, with 10 nucleotides matching TRBD1. Trimming removed 10 bases from V and 6 bases from J; junction bases left unmatched: 11. This CDR3 comprises 14 residues. Germline values: CDR1 ENHRY, CDR2 SYGVKD. CDR3 DNA sequence: TGTGCCACCAGACAGGGGGCTAATAAGGCTGAAGCTTTCTTT. Translated: CATRQGANKAEAFF.

This sequence joins TRBV6-5 and TRBJ2-7; TRBD1 might be the D (6 bases). V gave up 2 bases and J gave up 3 bases, with 14 bases separating them. The CDR3 is 15 amino acids. Germline CDR1 is MNHEY and CDR2 is SVGAGI. The DNA for the CDR3 is TGTGCCAGCAGTTACGGACAGCCCAATCTCTACGAGCAGTACTTC. Amino acid sequence: CASSYGQPNLYEQYF.

V is TRBV21-1 and J is TRBJ2-7; the D call TRBD1 from the table was never checked on the DNA. TRBV21-1 is termed a pseudogene. The length of the CDR3 is 14 residues. The CDR3 spells CASSHGGQVREQYF. CDR3 nucleotides: TGTGCCAGCAGCCACGGGGGACAGGTCAGGGAGCAGTACTTC.

This sequence joins TRBV7-3 and TRBJ2-7; D is unclear. This CDR3 is 14 amino acids long. Germline V gene lookup returns CDR1 SGHTA and CDR2 FQGTGA. V lost 5 bases and J 4 bases, leaving 15 bases between the germline ends. Here the CDR3 reads CASSPNSWDYEQYF. CDR3 sequence (DNA): TGTGCCAGCAGCCCCAATAGCTGGGATTACGAGCAGTACTTC.

CDR3 in DNA: TGTGCCAGCAGTTCGCCGGCGGCCTCTGATTCCTACGAGCAGTACTTC. This gives the protein CASSSPAASDSYEQYF. The rearrangement joins TRBV28 to TRBJ2-7; unclear D gene. The CDR3 covers 16 residues. V was trimmed by 4 bases and J by 1 base, leaving 17 bases between them. CDR1 and CDR2 (germline): MDHEN, SYDVKM.

The V gene is TRBV5-6, the J gene TRBJ1-1; unclear D gene. CDR3 length equals 17 residues. V lost 0 bases and J lost 3, with 18 bases in between. The germline V gene encodes CDR1 SGHDT and CDR2 YYEEEE. The CDR3 loop is CASSLVVTDRGDTEAFF. The CDR3 DNA sequence: TGTGCCAGCAGCTTGGTAGTCACGGATCGTGGGGACACTGAAGCTTTCTTT.

CDR3 loop: CAWSVWRTSGRANQETQYF. Here the CDR3 DNA reads TGTGCCTGGAGTGTATGGAGGACTAGCGGGAGAGCAAACCAAGAGACCCAGTACTTC. The rearrangement joins TRBV30 to TRBJ2-5; 13 bases fit TRBD2. Germline assignment: CDR1 GTSNPN and CDR2 SVGIG (reference sequence). This CDR3 is 19 amino acids long. The trim removed 0 bases at V and 0 bases at J, leaving 10 bases unmatched.

V gene TRBV27 combines with J gene TRBJ2-1; D gene unclear. Per germline, CDR1 MNHEY and CDR2 SMNVEV (reference sequence). There are 13 residues in the CDR3. V was pared by 5 bases and J by 6 bases, with 11 bases between. Here the CDR3 DNA reads TGTGCCAGCAGTAGCTGGGGTTTCAATGAGCAGTTCTTC. Protein sequence: CASSSWGFNEQFF.

The V and J genes are TRBV5-1 and TRBJ2-1; D uncertain. Germline CDR1 and CDR2: SGHRS and YFSETQ. V shed 0 bases and J shed 7 bases, with 8 bases lying between them. This CDR3 has 13 amino acids. As DNA, the CDR3 is TGCGCCAGCAGCTTGGGAATACAGAATGAGCAGTTCTTC. Protein sequence: CASSLGIQNEQFF.

The chain employs TRBV18 and TRBJ2-7, with D tentatively TRBD1 (6 bases). Looked up from germline, CDR1 is KGHSH and CDR2 is LQKENI. The CDR3 is made up of 16 amino acids. Trimming shortened V by 0 bases and J by 0 bases, and 12 bases separated the two germline ends. This CDR3 is CASSPPIRDNSYEQYF. CDR3 DNA sequence: TGTGCCAGCTCACCACCTATTCGGGACAACTCCTACGAGCAGTACTTC. Full variable domain (remainder filled in from reference TRBV18 and TRBJ2-7): NAGVMQNPRHLVRRRGQEARLRCSPMKGHSHVYWYRQLPEEGLKFMVYLQKENIIDESGMPKERFSAEFPKEGPSILRIQQVVRGDSAAYFCASSPPIRDNSYEQYFGPGTRLTVT.

The chain joins TRBV2 to TRBJ1-4; maybe TRBD1 (5 bases). V gave up 6 bases and J gave up 4 bases, with 12 bases separating them. CDR1 and CDR2 from the germline V gene are SNHLY and FYNNEI. The CDR3 sequence is 14 residues long. The CDR3 DNA sequence: TGTGCCAGCAGAGCCTGGGACGGTAATGAAAAACTGTTTTTT. It yields the protein CASRAWDGNEKLFF.

A word on this clone: Within the sample, other DNA sequences also encode this same CDR3. The gene calls are TRBV7-3 and TRBJ2-2; D possibly corresponds to TRBD2 (6 bases). V lost 5 bases and J lost 5, with 9 bases in between. The CDR3 is made up of 13 amino acids. Germline loops: CDR1 SGHTA, CDR2 FQGTGA. The CDR3 loop is CASSLEGTGELFF. In nucleotides, the CDR3 is TGTGCCAGCAGCCTGGAGGGGACCGGGGAGCTGTTTTTT.

The chain combines TRBV6-5 with TRBJ1-1; unclear D gene. CDR1 MNHEY and CDR2 SVGAGI come from the germline V gene. Between the trimmed V and J ends, which lost 6 bases and 3 bases, there was a span of 17 bases. The CDR3 runs to 15 residues. The CDR3 region is CASRTNEQSYTEAFF. The DNA for the CDR3 is TGTGCCAGCAGGACGAATGAACAGTCCTACACTGAAGCTTTCTTT.

The chain employs TRBV20-1 and TRBJ2-3, with D tentatively TRBD1 (5 bases). Per germline, CDR1 DFQATT and CDR2 SNEGSKA (reference sequence). V gave up 6 bases and J gave up 10 bases, with 14 bases separating them. The CDR3 loop spans 11 amino acids. In nucleotides, the CDR3 is TGCAGTGCGAGGACATTCGATGCGCAGTATTTT. The encoded protein is CSARTFDAQYF.

The rearrangement uses TRBV4-3 and TRBJ1-2; possible D gene TRBD1, 5 bases. The CDR3 length is 14 residues. CDR1 LGHNA and CDR2 YSLEER come from the germline V gene. V gave up 1 base and J gave up 6 bases, with 12 bases separating them. The CDR3: CASSQGGYGNGYTF. DNA of the CDR3: TGCGCCAGCAGCCAAGGGGGGTATGGAAATGGCTACACCTTC.

The V call is TRBV28, the J call TRBJ1-1; D is unresolved. Trimming removed 4 bases from V and 1 base from J, with 13 bases in between. This CDR3 spans 15 amino acids. In germline, CDR1 is MDHEN, CDR2 SYDVKM. The CDR3 coding sequence is TGTGCCAGCAGTTCACCTGGGTTCGGGAACACTGAAGCTTTCTTT. It is translated as CASSSPGFGNTEAFF.

V usage is TRBV28 and J usage is TRBJ2-1, with TRBD2 matching 12 bases. Trimming cost V 8 bases and J 8 bases; bases outside gene matches: 7. Germline values: CDR1 MDHEN, CDR2 SYDVKM. The CDR3 loop spans 14 amino acids. The CDR3 region is CASHTSGGRYEQFF. CDR3 DNA: TGTGCCAGCCACACTAGCGGGGGGCGGTATGAGCAGTTCTTC.